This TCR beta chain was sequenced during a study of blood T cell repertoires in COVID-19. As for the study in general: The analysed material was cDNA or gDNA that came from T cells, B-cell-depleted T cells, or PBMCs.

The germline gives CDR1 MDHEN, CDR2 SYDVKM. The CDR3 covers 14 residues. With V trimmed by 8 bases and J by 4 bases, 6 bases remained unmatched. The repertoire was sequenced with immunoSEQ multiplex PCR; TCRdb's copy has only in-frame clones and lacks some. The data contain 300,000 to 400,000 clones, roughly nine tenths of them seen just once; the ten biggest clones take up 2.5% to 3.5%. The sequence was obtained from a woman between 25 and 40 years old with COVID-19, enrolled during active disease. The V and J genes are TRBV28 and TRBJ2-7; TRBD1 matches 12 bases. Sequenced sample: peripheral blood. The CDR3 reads CASSGTGGKYEQYF. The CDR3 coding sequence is TGTGCCAGCTCCGGGACAGGGGGCAAATACGAGCAGTACTTC.